These T cell receptor beta chains were read from a single sample in a study of T cell changes during pregnancy in multiple sclerosis. Assay used: immunoSEQ multiplex PCR; TCRdb lists only in-frame clones, some missing. The sample yields just over 30,000 clones, 87% seen once. The sample in question was CD8+ T cells from peripheral blood mononuclear cells, obtained in the first trimester of pregnancy. These TCRs come from a female donor with multiple sclerosis, enrolled in a pregnancy study. The CDR3 runs from the conserved cysteine through the conserved F or W. A D gene is named only where the DNA matches it firmly. For some rows the clone size is stated as once, few or many, or as a class when expanded; others skip it.

V gene	J gene	D gene	clone size	CDR3 DNA	CDR3 protein
TRBV5-6	TRBJ1-2	NA	NA	TGTGCCAGCAGCATTGGCACCCTAGGAGCCTTC	CASSIGTLGAF
TRBV27	TRBJ2-1	TRBD2	NA	TGTGCCAGCAGTACTCGACTAGCGGGCAATGAGCAGTTCTTC	CASSTRLAGNEQFF
TRBV4-3	TRBJ1-2	NA	NA	TGCGCCAGCAGCCAAGAGAGGGCAGACCACTATGGCTACACCTTC	CASSQERADHYGYTF
TRBV23-1	TRBJ2-2	NA	NA	TGCGCCAGCAGCCACGACAGAAATACCGGGGAGCTGTTTTTT	CASSHDRNTGELFF
TRBV5-4	TRBJ2-1	TRBD1	NA	TGTGCCAGCAGCTCACGGATTTCACAGGGGCTTACCTACAATGAGCAGTTCTTC	CASSSRISQGLTYNEQFF
TRBV27	TRBJ2-3	NA	NA	TGTGCCAGCAGTTTTGGGGCCACAGATACGCAGTATTTT	CASSFGATDTQYF
TRBV4-3	TRBJ1-4	NA	NA	TGCGCCAGCAGCCAATATAGGGACACTACTAATGAAAAACTGTTTTTT	CASSQYRDTTNEKLFF
TRBV5-5	TRBJ2-5	NA	NA	TGTGCCAGCAGCTGGAGGGGGGGGAATCCTAAAGAGACCCAGTACTTC	CASSWRGGNPKETQYF
TRBV30	TRBJ1-1	NA	few	TGTGCCCTCCAGGAGGTATTGAACACTGAAGCTTTCTTT	CALQEVLNTEAFF
TRBV19	TRBJ2-7	NA	NA	TGTGCCAGTAGTAAAAAAGGGGGAGTGGAGTACTTC	CASSKKGGVEYF
TRBV6-5	TRBJ2-7	TRBD1	NA	TGTGCCAGCAGTTCTGACAGGGGCCCATACGAGCAGTACTTC	CASSSDRGPYEQYF
TRBV7-2	TRBJ2-3	TRBD2	NA	TGTGCCAGCAGCCCGGGACTAGCGGGGACCTCCACAGATACGCAGTATTTT	CASSPGLAGTSTDTQYF
TRBV9	TRBJ2-7	NA	NA	TGTGCCAGCAGCCCCCAGACAGGCGACACCTACGAGCAGTACTTC	CASSPQTGDTYEQYF
TRBV19	TRBJ2-7	NA	NA	TGTGCCAGTAGTGACGACAGTTCGTTCTACGAGCAGTACTTC	CASSDDSSFYEQYF
TRBV4-1	TRBJ1-2	TRBD1	NA	TGCGCCAGCAGCCAAGATAGGGGACAGGGGGCCCACTATGGCTACACCTTC	CASSQDRGQGAHYGYTF
TRBV7-8	TRBJ2-7	NA	once	TGTGCCAGCAGCCCGTATAACAGATACGAGCAGTACTTC	CASSPYNRYEQYF
TRBV18	TRBJ2-2	TRBD1	NA	TGTGCCAGCTCACCACCTGACAGGGGTGAAACCGGGGAGCTGTTTTTT	CASSPPDRGETGELFF
TRBV28	TRBJ2-7	TRBD1	NA	TGTGCCAGCAGTACAAGGGACAGACAGAATATCTACGAGCAGTACTTC	CASSTRDRQNIYEQYF
TRBV5-1	TRBJ2-7	NA	NA	TGCGCCAGCAGCGGAGGGGACTACGAGCAGTACTTC	CASSGGDYEQYF
TRBV14	TRBJ2-5	TRBD1	NA	TGTGCCAGCAGCGAAGTTACAGGGGCGGAGACCCAGTACTTC	CASSEVTGAETQYF
TRBV5-1	TRBJ2-1	TRBD1	NA	TGCGCCAGCGGCCCCAGGGGGCTTTCCTACAATGAGCAGTTCTTC	CASGPRGLSYNEQFF
TRBV5-4	TRBJ1-2	NA	NA	TGTGCCAGCAGCTACAGTGGGGAGGATAACTATGGCTACACCTTC	CASSYSGEDNYGYTF
TRBV9	TRBJ1-1	NA	NA	TGTGCCACGGGTACAGGGACGAACACTGAAGCTTTCTTT	CATGTGTNTEAFF
TRBV9	TRBJ2-1	TRBD2	NA	TGTGCCAGCAGCGTAGATTCGTCTAGCGGGAAGAATGAGCAGTTCTTC	CASSVDSSSGKNEQFF
TRBV7-2	TRBJ1-1	NA	NA	TGTGCCAGCAGCTGGCGACTCGACAGCCCTGAAGCTTTCTTT	CASSWRLDSPEAFF
TRBV5-1	TRBJ2-2	TRBD2	NA	TGCGCCAGCAGCGAACCGGGACTAGCGCCGGAGCTGTTTTTT	CASSEPGLAPELFF
TRBV28	TRBJ1-5	NA	NA	TGTGCCAGCATCGTGACGGGTTACAATCAGCCCCAGCATTTT	CASIVTGYNQPQHF
TRBV4-1	TRBJ2-2	NA	once	TGCGCCAGCAGCCCCCCTTCCTCAGGGGACACCGGGGAGCTGTTTTTT	CASSPPSSGDTGELFF
TRBV25-1	TRBJ2-7	NA	NA	TGTGCCAGCAGTGATTGGGTAGACACCTACGAGCAGTACTTC	CASSDWVDTYEQYF
TRBV6-6	TRBJ2-1	NA	NA	TGTGCCAGCATAAGAGACAATGAGCAGTTCTTC	CASIRDNEQFF
TRBV2	TRBJ2-5	TRBD2	NA	TGTGCCAGCAGTACCAGACTAGCGGGATTGAGCCAAGAGACCCAGTACTTC	CASSTRLAGLSQETQYF
TRBV5-4	TRBJ2-4	TRBD2	NA	TGTGCCAGCAGCCCCGATCGACTTACTAGCGGTCTAGCCAAAAACATTCAGTACTTC	CASSPDRLTSGLAKNIQYF
TRBV7-9	TRBJ2-1	TRBD1	NA	TGTGCCAGCAGCTTAGCCAGGGGGTTGGACAATGAGCAGTTCTTC	CASSLARGLDNEQFF
TRBV11-2	TRBJ2-7	TRBD2	NA	TGTGCCACCGCGGCGGGAGGCTCCTACGAGCAGTACTTC	CATAAGGSYEQYF
TRBV27	TRBJ2-7	NA	NA	TGTGCCAGCAGTACCGGGACAGAGCAGTACTTC	CASSTGTEQYF
TRBV6-6	TRBJ2-7	TRBD1	once	TGTGCCAGCAGTTACCCTAGACAGGGCAAGGACGAGCAGTACTTC	CASSYPRQGKDEQYF
TRBV30	TRBJ2-1	NA	NA	TGTGCCTGGAGTGACCTAGTCAATGAGCAGTTCTTC	CAWSDLVNEQFF
TRBV27	TRBJ2-1	TRBD2	NA	TGTGCCAGCAGTTTTAGCGGGAGCTCCTACAATGAGCAGTTCTTC	CASSFSGSSYNEQFF
TRBV5-1	TRBJ2-1	NA	once	TGCGCCAGCAGCTTGGGGAGAGCGCAAAGGATGTACAATGAGCAGTTCTTC	CASSLGRAQRMYNEQFF
TRBV28	TRBJ1-5	NA	NA	TGTGCCAGCAGTTCAGGGTTCAATCAGCCCCAGCATTTT	CASSSGFNQPQHF
TRBV4-1	TRBJ2-1	NA	NA	TGCGCCAGCAGCACGAAAGAGGGAAATGAGCAGTTCTTC	CASSTKEGNEQFF
TRBV7-9	TRBJ2-6	NA	few	TGTGCCAGCAGCTTAGGCCAGGTCTTCTCTGGGGCCAACGTCCTGACTTTC	CASSLGQVFSGANVLTF
TRBV27	TRBJ1-6	TRBD1	NA	TGTGCCAGCAGTTTAGCCGGGACAGAGAGCTCCTATAATTCACCCCTCCACTTT	CASSLAGTESSYNSPLHF
TRBV6-6	TRBJ2-1	TRBD2	NA	TGTGCCAGCGAGCGGGAGAGTTCCCCCTACAATGAGCAGTTCTTC	CASERESSPYNEQFF
TRBV7-8	TRBJ2-3	NA	NA	TGTGCCAGCAGCCGACCTTGGGCCTCTAGCACAGATACGCAGTATTTT	CASSRPWASSTDTQYF
TRBV10-3	TRBJ1-6	NA	NA	TGTGCCATCAGTGACCCGGTTAGCGGGATTGGTTCACCCCTCCACTTT	CAISDPVSGIGSPLHF
TRBV6-4	TRBJ2-3	TRBD1	medium-sized	TGTGCCAGCAGTGACTCGACAGGGCCAGATACGCAGTATTTT	CASSDSTGPDTQYF
TRBV7-9	TRBJ2-1	TRBD1	NA	TGTGCCAGCAGCGGACAGGGGCACAATGAGCAGTTCTTC	CASSGQGHNEQFF
TRBV6-1	TRBJ2-7	NA	NA	TGTGCCAGCAGTGAAGCGGAGGGCGCTGGCTCCTACGAGCAGTACTTC	CASSEAEGAGSYEQYF